The rows below give T cell receptor beta chains drawn from one sample of a study of blood T cell repertoires in COVID-19. TCRdb keeps only in-frame clones here, not all; method: immunoSEQ multiplex PCR. There are about 250,000 clones in the sample; more than 80% occur only once, and around 5.5% lies in the top ten. Material: peripheral blood. Receptors originate from a human donor in a cohort sampled during active COVID-19. Each CDR3 is given with its conserved first and last residue. D genes are given only for firm matches. A row's size may be missing; if present it is once, few, many or a size class.

clone_size,v_call,j_call,cdr3_length,d_call,cdr3_nt,cdr3_aa
-,TRBV30,TRBJ1-2,13,TRBD1,TGTGCCTGGAGTCCTGACAGGGTCCAGGGCTACACCTTC,CAWSPDRVQGYTF
-,TRBV29-1,TRBJ2-3,14,TRBD2,TGCAGCGTCTTACTAGCGGACAGCACAGATACGCAGTATTTT,CSVLLADSTDTQYF
-,TRBV4-2,TRBJ2-4,13,-,TGTGCCAGCAGCCAAGATATTGCGAACATTCAGTACTTC,CASSQDIANIQYF
-,TRBV19,TRBJ1-1,16,-,TGTGCCAGTAGTCCCCGAATCTCGGGTCGGGGCACTGAAGCTTTCTTT,CASSPRISGRGTEAFF
-,TRBV5-1,TRBJ1-1,14,-,TGCGCCAGCAGCCAAGGGACAAGGAACACTGAAGCTTTCTTT,CASSQGTRNTEAFF
once,TRBV7-2,TRBJ1-2,14,-,TGTGCCAGCAGCTTAGCCTTAAATCGAGGGGGCTACACCTTC,CASSLALNRGGYTF
-,TRBV14,TRBJ2-7,16,TRBD2,TGTGCCAGCAGCAACCGGGGACTAGCGGGGGTTTACGAGCAGTACTTC,CASSNRGLAGVYEQYF
-,TRBV27,TRBJ2-3,18,TRBD2,TGTGCCAGCAGTAAGAGGGAGGGGCAATTTGGGGCCACAGATACGCAGTATTTT,CASSKREGQFGATDTQYF
-,TRBV10-2,TRBJ2-1,17,-,TGCGCCACCATATCTGGGGGTGTAGGGAGGTCCTACAATGAGCAGTTCTTC,CATISGGVGRSYNEQFF
-,TRBV5-1,TRBJ1-2,12,-,TGCGCCAGCAGCTCGGGGAACTATGGCTACACCTTC,CASSSGNYGYTF
-,TRBV6-2/TRBV6-3,TRBJ2-4,16,-,TGTGCCAGCAGTTACGGGGGGGGCAGATCCAAAAACATTCAGTACTTC,CASSYGGGRSKNIQYF
-,TRBV5-1,TRBJ1-2,15,TRBD1,TGCGCCAGCAGCTCGGGACAGGGAACGTACTATGGCTACACCTTC,CASSSGQGTYYGYTF
-,TRBV19,TRBJ1-1,14,TRBD1,TGTGCCAGTAGTATACAGGGGGCCAGCACTGAAGCTTTCTTT,CASSIQGASTEAFF
-,TRBV24-1,TRBJ2-1,17,TRBD1,TGTGCCACCAGTGATACCCTTGGACAGGATCGACAGAATGAGCAGTTCTTC,CATSDTLGQDRQNEQFF
-,TRBV7-6,TRBJ2-2,14,-,TGTGCCAGCAGCTTAGTGACTGGCACCGGGGAGCTGTTTTTT,CASSLVTGTGELFF
-,TRBV3-1/TRBV3-2,TRBJ2-7,15,TRBD1,TGTGCCAGCAGCCCGGGACAGGGGACATCCTACGAGCAGTACTTC,CASSPGQGTSYEQYF
-,TRBV12-3/TRBV12-4,TRBJ2-1,12,-,TGTGCCAGCGGCCAGGCTTACAATGAGCAGTTCTTC,CASGQAYNEQFF
-,TRBV15,TRBJ1-5,15,-,TGTGCCACCAGCAGAGATCTCCCTGGCAATCAGCCCCAGCATTTT,CATSRDLPGNQPQHF
-,TRBV14,TRBJ2-1,21,TRBD2,TGTGCCAGCAGCCAACGTTTGGCTAGCGGGAGCTTTCTTGTACCCTACAATGAGCAGTTCTTC,CASSQRLASGSFLVPYNEQFF
-,TRBV11-3,TRBJ2-2,14,-,TGTGCCAGCAGCTTGGGCCCCGGTACCGGGGAGCTGTTTTTT,CASSLGPGTGELFF
-,TRBV4-2,TRBJ1-2,15,-,TGTGCCAGCAGCCAAGATTCAACAGGGCGTAATGGCTACACCTTC,CASSQDSTGRNGYTF
-,TRBV2,TRBJ2-1,16,TRBD2,TGTGCCAGCAGGGCCAAACCGGGACTAGCGGGATATGAGCAGTTCTTC,CASRAKPGLAGYEQFF
-,TRBV19,TRBJ1-2,15,-,TGTGCCAGTAGTATAAGGGTCAGGGGCGACTATGGCTACACCTTC,CASSIRVRGDYGYTF
-,TRBV7-3,TRBJ2-1,13,-,TGTGCCAGCCGTAGCATAACGACCAATGAGCAGTTCTTC,CASRSITTNEQFF
-,TRBV3-1/TRBV3-2,TRBJ2-7,12,-,TGTGCCAGCAGCACTAACAGGGTTGAGCAGTACTTC,CASSTNRVEQYF
-,TRBV6-6,TRBJ1-5,13,TRBD1,TGTGCCAGCAGCCAGGGGGCCGATCAGCCCCAGCATTTT,CASSQGADQPQHF
-,TRBV7-2,TRBJ2-5,14,-,TGTGCCAGCAGCCCTAGGGATTGGGAGGAGACCCAGTACTTC,CASSPRDWEETQYF
-,TRBV7-6,TRBJ2-5,17,TRBD2,TGTGCCAGCAGCTCTAGAGGTGGAGCGGGAGAAGGGAAGACCCAGTACTTC,CASSSRGGAGEGKTQYF
-,TRBV19,TRBJ2-2,14,-,TGTGCCAGTAGAGAACAGGGTAACACCGGGGAGCTGTTTTTT,CASREQGNTGELFF
-,TRBV5-1,TRBJ1-2,14,TRBD1,TGCGCCAGTCATAATCTCGACAGGGCCTATGGCTACACCTTC,CASHNLDRAYGYTF